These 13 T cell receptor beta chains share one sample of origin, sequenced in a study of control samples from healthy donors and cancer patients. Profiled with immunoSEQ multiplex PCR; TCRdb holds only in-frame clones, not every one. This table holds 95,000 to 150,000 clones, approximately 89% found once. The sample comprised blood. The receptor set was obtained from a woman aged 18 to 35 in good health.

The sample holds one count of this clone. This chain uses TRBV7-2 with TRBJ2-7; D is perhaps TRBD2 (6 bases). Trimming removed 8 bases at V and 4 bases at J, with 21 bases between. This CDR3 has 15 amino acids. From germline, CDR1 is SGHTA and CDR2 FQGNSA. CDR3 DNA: TGTGCCAGCGGCCTCCTTTCCGGGAGTCAGTACGAGCAGTACTTC. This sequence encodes CASGLLSGSQYEQYF.

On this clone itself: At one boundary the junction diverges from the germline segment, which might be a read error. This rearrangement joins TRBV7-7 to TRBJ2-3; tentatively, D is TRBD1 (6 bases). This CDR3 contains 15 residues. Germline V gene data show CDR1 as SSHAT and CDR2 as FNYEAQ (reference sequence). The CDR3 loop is CASSLSGAGTDTQYF. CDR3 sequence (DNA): TGTGCTAGCAGCTTATCAGGGGCCGGCACAGATACGCAGTATTTT.

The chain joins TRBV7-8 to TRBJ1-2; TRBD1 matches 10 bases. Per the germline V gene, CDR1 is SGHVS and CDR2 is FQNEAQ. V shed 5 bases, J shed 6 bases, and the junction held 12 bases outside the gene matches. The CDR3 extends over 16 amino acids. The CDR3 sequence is CASSKTGGLDRDGYTF. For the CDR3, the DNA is TGTGCCAGCAGCAAGACAGGGGGCCTTGACCGCGATGGCTACACCTTC.

CDR3 loop: CASSPGLYEQYF. Written as DNA, the CDR3 is TGTGCCAGCAGTCCGGGCCTCTACGAGCAGTACTTC. The V and J genes are TRBV12-3 or TRBV12-4 and TRBJ2-7; D call uncertain. Trimming cost V 5 bases and J 3 bases, with 8 bases left between them. The CDR3 has 12 residues.

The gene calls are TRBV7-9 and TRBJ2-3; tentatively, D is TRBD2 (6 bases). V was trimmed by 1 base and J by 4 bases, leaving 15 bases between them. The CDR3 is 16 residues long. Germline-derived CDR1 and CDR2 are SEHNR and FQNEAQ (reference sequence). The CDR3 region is CASSLGTGRGADTQYF. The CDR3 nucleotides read TGTGCCAGCAGCTTAGGAACCGGGAGAGGGGCAGATACGCAGTATTTT.

CDR3 sequence: CASSPFTGDSSYEQYF. The CDR3 DNA follows: TGTGCCAGCAGCCCTTTCACAGGGGACAGCTCCTACGAGCAGTACTTC. The chain is built from TRBV7-9 and TRBJ2-7; 7 bases match TRBD1. Germline V gene data show CDR1 as SEHNR and CDR2 as FQNEAQ (reference sequence). V lost 5 bases to trimming and J lost 0 bases; unmatched junction nucleotides: 10. The CDR3 is made up of 16 amino acids.

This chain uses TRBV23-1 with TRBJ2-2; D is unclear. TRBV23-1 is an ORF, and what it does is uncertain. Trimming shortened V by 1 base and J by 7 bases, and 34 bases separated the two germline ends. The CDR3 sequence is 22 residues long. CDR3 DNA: TGCGCCAGCAGTCAATGGACCCGTTTGTTGAAGGGTAGAGAAAAAAAAGGCGGGGAGCTGTTTTTT. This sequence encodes CASSQWTRLLKGREKKGGELFF.

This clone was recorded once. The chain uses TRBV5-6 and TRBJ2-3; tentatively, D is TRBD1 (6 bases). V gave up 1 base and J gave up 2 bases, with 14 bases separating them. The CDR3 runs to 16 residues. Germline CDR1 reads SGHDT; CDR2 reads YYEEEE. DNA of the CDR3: TGTGCCAGCAGCTTGCTACTCACAGGGTTCACAGATACGCAGTATTTT. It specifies CASSLLLTGFTDTQYF.

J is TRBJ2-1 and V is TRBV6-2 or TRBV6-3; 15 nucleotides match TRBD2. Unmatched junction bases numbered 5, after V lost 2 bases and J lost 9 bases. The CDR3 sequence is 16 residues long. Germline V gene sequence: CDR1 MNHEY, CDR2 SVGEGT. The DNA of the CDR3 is TGTGCCAGCAGTTACGCCGGGACTAGCGGGAGGAGTGAGCAGTTCTTC. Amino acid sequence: CASSYAGTSGRSEQFF.

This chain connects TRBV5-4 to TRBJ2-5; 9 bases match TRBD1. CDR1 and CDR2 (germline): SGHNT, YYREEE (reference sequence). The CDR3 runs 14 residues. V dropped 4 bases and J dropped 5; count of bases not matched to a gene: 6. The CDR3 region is CASSLGQGMETQYF. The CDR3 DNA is TGTGCCAGCAGCCTCGGACAGGGGATGGAGACCCAGTACTTC.

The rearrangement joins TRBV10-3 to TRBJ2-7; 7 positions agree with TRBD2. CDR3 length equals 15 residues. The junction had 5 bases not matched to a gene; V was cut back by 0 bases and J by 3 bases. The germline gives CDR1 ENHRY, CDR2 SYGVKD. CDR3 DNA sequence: TGTGCCATCAGTGAGTCTACTAGCGCGAACTACGAGCAGTACTTC. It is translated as CAISESTSANYEQYF.

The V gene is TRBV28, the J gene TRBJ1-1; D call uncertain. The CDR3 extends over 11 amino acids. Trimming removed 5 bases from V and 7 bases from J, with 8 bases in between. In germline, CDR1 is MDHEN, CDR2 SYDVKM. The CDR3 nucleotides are TGTGCCAGCAGTCTTAGACATGAAGCTTTCTTT. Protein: CASSLRHEAFF.

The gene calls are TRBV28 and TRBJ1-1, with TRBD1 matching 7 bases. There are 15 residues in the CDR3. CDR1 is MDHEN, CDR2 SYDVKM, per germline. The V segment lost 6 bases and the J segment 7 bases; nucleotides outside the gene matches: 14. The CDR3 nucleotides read TGTGCCAGCAGCCCCCTCGACAGGGACCGGGGTGAAGCTTTCTTT. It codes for CASSPLDRDRGEAFF.